The source of this TCR beta chain is a study of T cells in Graves' hyperthyroidism and ophthalmopathy (dated by TCRdb to 2018 to 2020). About the full investigation: Peripheral blood samples were taken at the time of initial diagnosis, prior to any treatment. According to the paper, TCR Vbeta CDR3 sequencing was carried out on some 130 peripheral blood samples, which came from more than 40 ophthalmopathy, 80 or so hyperthyroidism and roughly 17 progressor patients. In about 6 Graves' hyperthyroidism patients, the study also compared T-cell repertoires from thyroid tissue with T-cell repertoires from blood. An independent validation cohort of under 20 hyperthyroidism patients and approximately 16 patients who later progressed to ophthalmopathy tested prospective prediction of ophthalmopathy. Once sampling was done, hyperthyroidism patients were given methimazole at a starting dose of 30 mg daily, whereas ophthalmopathy patients were given high-dose intravenous methylprednisolone. The 100 or so discovery patients were divided at random into training and test sets in a 7:3 ratio. To identify TCR V-J signatures that set the groups apart, the researchers used a discovery cohort of about a hundred patients, made up of roughly 45 with Graves' ophthalmopathy and some 55 with stable Graves' hyperthyroidism.

The germline V gene (reference sequence) specifies DFQATT as CDR1 and SNEGSKA as CDR2. The CDR3 spans 15 residues, from the cysteine through the phenylalanine. Only the CDR3 part of the read is kept: 45 bases, read in frame from the first base. From V the trimming removes 0 bases and from J it removes 4 bases, while the gene matches leave 8 bases of the junction unaccounted for. What the study reported, not specific to this receptor: Most expanded thyroid clonotypes (frequency above 0.001) were also detected in blood, suggesting blood repertoires may reflect thyroid immune responses. Sample size was not statistically predetermined, and blinding of investigators to group allocation was not performed. During validation, the model predicted progression to ophthalmopathy a median of around 6 months ahead of onset, with approximately 70% sensitivity and less than 85% specificity. Ophthalmopathy was separated from stable hyperthyroidism by a 13 V-J signature model, with about 88% sensitivity and roughly 81% specificity obtained in cross-validation and 80%/75% obtained in testing.

The TCR beta CDR3 regions were amplified from the RNA transcripts. The TCR CDR3 was subjected to a first round of RT-PCR using the HTBI primer set and the Qiagen OneStep RT-PCR kit. Libraries were constructed in a second round of multiplex PCR, after which size selection and purification were carried out. The libraries were sequenced on an Illumina HiSeq2000 using paired-end 100 bp reads. Per the original workflow: SOAPnuke was used to process the raw data, throwing out any read that contained adapters or uncalled bases, had a mean Phred below 15, or lacked an exact constant-primer or identifier match. COPE v1.2.5 was used to merge high-quality paired reads, and clonotypes were defined as unique nucleotide sequences. MiTCR v1.1 was used to align the clonotypes against IMGT TRBV, TRBD and TRBJ reference segments. The analysis included only V-J combinations with a frequency above 0.0001, which together covered roughly 99% of the repertoires. A TCS score was defined as the ratio between F50 (clonal expansion) and ExV (chaos), using BLOSUM62-based TCRdist between CDR3 peptides within each V-J. Welch's t-statistics and random forest reduced fewer than 550 V-J features to about 12, which were used in a naive Bayes classifier (R e1071). TCRdb reprocessed the public reads (quality trimming at Q25 with fastp, clone calling with MiXCR) and kept in-frame beta chains. When rows share a CDR3 protein, they turn into one entry using the most common DNA and genes. These V and J calls originate from TCRdb's pipeline instead of the authors' own analysis. This sample lists approximately 400,000 distinct CDR3 sequences; roughly an eighth were detected once. The ten biggest clones cover 25% to 30% of the sample.

In the ophthalmopathy patients, disease was moderately to severely active, with a Clinical Activity Score of 3 or more, a NOSPECS grade of 4 or more, and a duration of less than 3 months. Patients with uncontrolled infections, other autoimmune diseases, pregnancy or lactation were excluded. Diagnoses relied on clinical symptoms, serum thyroxine and TRAb, thyroid ultrasound and orbital computed tomography. Ficoll-Paque density gradient centrifugation was used to isolate PBMCs from approximately 10 ml of fresh peripheral blood. Total RNA was extracted using Trizol reagent, and RNA quality was assessed on an Agilent 2100 Bioanalyzer. This clonotype was detected many times. It has no known antigen specificity. There are no base qualities to consult, and no much larger clone falls within one base.

The chain uses TRBV20-1 and TRBJ1-1; TRBD1 agrees with 7 junctional bases. The source of this sequence is a man aged 45-65 years with Graves' ophthalmopathy. The sample taken for sequencing was blood. DNA sequence: TGCAGTGCTAGAGATCATGGGGACAGTGTCACTGAAGCTTTCTTT. Its translation is CSARDHGDSVTEAFF.